This T cell receptor (beta chain) was recorded in a study of neoadjuvant anti-PD-1 for oral cavity cancer. Study-wide background: Before surgery, most patients got three to four biweekly 3 mg/kg nivolumab doses. General study results and limits: TCR analyses covered only a few patients per response group.

The protocol was immunoSEQ multiplex PCR, while the TCRdb copy is restricted to in-frame clones and leaves out a portion. The sample records 11,000 to 15,000 clones, 65% being singletons. A word on this clone: Its antigen is as yet unknown.

Blood cells were analyzed directly, without culture or expansion. The V end was cut by 4 bases, the J end by 3 bases, with 10 bases between. The CDR3 is 14 residues long. Germline CDR1 reads SNHLY; CDR2 reads FYNNEI. This TCR came from a person aged 35-80 years with oral cavity squamous cell carcinoma. Sequencing used PBMCs, obtained before nivolumab (anti-PD-1) treatment. This chain links TRBV2 with TRBJ2-1, with D hard to call. The DNA of the CDR3 is TGTGCCAGCAGTGGTCAAGAGGACTACAATGAGCAGTTCTTC. The encoded protein is CASSGQEDYNEQFF.